A selection of T cell receptor beta chains follows, all from one sample in a study of T cells after yellow fever vaccination. MiXCR, run by TCRdb on the 5' RACE reads, gives a single entry per CDR3 protein. The table lists some 600,000 distinct CDR3 sequences, 17% of them singletons, with around a sixth in the top ten. The starting material was PBMCs, obtained about 5 days after the first yellow fever vaccination. The receptors stem from a young man who received the YFV17D yellow fever vaccine. CDR3s leave out the opening cysteine and the closing phenylalanine or tryptophan.

j_gene | v_gene | len | CDR3aa
TRBJ2-1 | TRBV7-9 | 13 | ASTGTGGAYNEQF
TRBJ1-1 | TRBV4-3 | 12 | ASSQDGGLTEAF
TRBJ1-1 | TRBV20-1 | 11 | SAKAQGVSEAF
TRBJ2-7 | TRBV18 | 13 | ASSPISQGTIEQY
TRBJ2-3 | TRBV4-3 | 14 | ASSQGGGDSSDTQY
TRBJ2-7 | TRBV7-3 | 11 | ASSFYRGYEQY
TRBJ2-5 | TRBV7-9 | 11 | ASSLVTGETQY
TRBJ1-2 | TRBV6-7 | 17 | ASSYSGFRDFLANYGYT
TRBJ1-6 | TRBV7-2 | 13 | ASSLMTGGNSPLH
TRBJ2-7 | TRBV20-1 | 12 | SARGDREAYEQY
TRBJ2-7 | TRBV4-3 | 13 | ASSQEGVRGHEQY
TRBJ1-6 | TRBV4-3 | 13 | ASSQNRGVHSPLH
TRBJ2-7 | TRBV7-9 | 12 | ASSLAENTREQY
TRBJ2-3 | TRBV20-1 | 11 | SETSGETDTQY
TRBJ1-6 | TRBV6-2/TRBV6-3 | 16 | ASLSLVNRQSDNSPLH
TRBJ1-1 | TRBV14 | 12 | ASSQVVVNTEAF
TRBJ2-7 | TRBV6-1 | 12 | ASKGGGLTYEQY
TRBJ2-2 | TRBV10-3 | 12 | AISVGGDTGELF
TRBJ2-7 | TRBV5-4 | 14 | ASSKSGTRVSYEQY
TRBJ2-1 | TRBV6-4 | 11 | ASSEIPNNEQF
TRBJ1-4 | TRBV5-6 | 12 | ASSEGQGREKLF
TRBJ2-5 | TRBV27 | 13 | ASSLDRDSLETQY
TRBJ1-3 | TRBV9 | 12 | ASSDSGDGNTIY
TRBJ1-1 | TRBV12-3/TRBV12-4 | 14 | ASSSQALSLNTEAF
TRBJ2-5 | TRBV27 | 12 | ASSVQRGRETQY
TRBJ1-2 | TRBV7-6 | 14 | ASSLDVGIVAGGYT
TRBJ2-1 | TRBV10-3 | 12 | ASGQQGTYNEQF
TRBJ1-5 | TRBV27 | 6 | ASSSPH
TRBJ2-3 | TRBV29-1 | 8 | SVLTETQY
TRBJ2-5 | TRBV5-6 | 12 | ASGSGPMEETQY
TRBJ1-2 | TRBV7-2 | 14 | ASSLGGRQGNYGYT
TRBJ2-3 | TRBV4-3 | 15 | ASSLLPRAKSTDTQY
TRBJ2-4 | TRBV12-3/TRBV12-4 | 12 | ASTPDLAKNIQY
TRBJ1-1 | TRBV10-1 | 11 | ASRPTGSTEAF
TRBJ1-2 | TRBV27 | 12 | ASSQRQGVHGYT
TRBJ2-5 | TRBV7-3 | 14 | ASSPSSLLGQETQY
TRBJ2-3 | TRBV10-3 | 13 | AISATSGVTDTQY
TRBJ1-2 | TRBV6-1 | 13 | ASFIDPGRNYGYT
TRBJ2-5 | TRBV7-6 | 12 | ASSLYQGQETQY
TRBJ2-7 | TRBV29-1 | 14 | SVEGGVGTASYEQY
TRBJ2-7 | TRBV4-3 | 11 | ASSPRRGNEQY
TRBJ2-7 | TRBV10-3 | 13 | AISESEGFSYEQY
TRBJ2-5 | TRBV5-1 | 12 | ASSLAEGTETQY
TRBJ1-1 | TRBV28 | 10 | ASSLGWGATF
TRBJ1-1 | TRBV12-3/TRBV12-4 | 14 | ASKGGESSANTEAF
TRBJ1-5 | TRBV7-2 | 13 | ASSLARAGNQPQH
TRBJ1-1 | TRBV19 | 10 | ASTRGLTEAF
TRBJ1-5 | TRBV5-6 | 15 | ASSLAGGGAGNQPQH
TRBJ2-2 | TRBV7-9 | 15 | ASSLVRTSGVTGELF